This is a list of T cell receptor beta chains from one sample in a study of monozygotic twins with cystic fibrosis. Assay used: immunoSEQ multiplex PCR; TCRdb lists only in-frame clones, some missing. The sample lists 34,000 or so clones; under 95% were seen once. The sample consisted of blood. All receptors come from a boy younger than 10 with cystic fibrosis. CDR3s include the opening cysteine and the closing phenylalanine or tryptophan. The order of the fields is V gene, D gene, J gene, clone size, CDR3 length, CDR3 DNA, CDR3 protein. D genes are given only for firm matches. Clone size, where shown, is once, few, many, or a class for clones that have expanded.

TRBV4-1	.	TRBJ1-4	.	14	TGCGCCAGCAGCCAAGAGACAGCAAATGAAAAACTGTTTTTT	CASSQETANEKLFF
TRBV19	.	TRBJ1-1	.	17	TGTGCCAGTACTCATAACGGAAAGGGGGGGTCTAGCACTGAAGCTTTCTTT	CASTHNGKGGSSTEAFF
TRBV27	TRBD2	TRBJ2-1	.	18	TGTGCCAGCAGTTTCATGGGGGTGGGGCCTAGCGGGGGTAATGAGCAGTTCTTC	CASSFMGVGPSGGNEQFF
TRBV20-1	.	TRBJ2-7	once	10	TGCAGTGCTAGCAGAGGCGAGCAGTACTTC	CSASRGEQYF
TRBV6-6	TRBD1	TRBJ1-1	once	15	TGTGCCAGCAGTTACCCCTGGACAGGGGGGACTGAAGCTTTCTTT	CASSYPWTGGTEAFF
TRBV19	.	TRBJ1-3	.	15	TGTGCCAGTAGTTCACTGGGATCGATAGGAAACACCATATATTTT	CASSSLGSIGNTIYF
TRBV11-1	.	TRBJ1-1	.	14	TGTGCCAGCAGCACAGAAACACGCCTTACTGAAGCTTTCTTT	CASSTETRLTEAFF
TRBV15	.	TRBJ2-5	.	14	TGTGCCACCAGCAGAGAGGACACGCAAGAGACCCAGTACTTC	CATSREDTQETQYF
TRBV4-3	TRBD1	TRBJ1-1	.	15	TGCGCCAGCAGCTTCAACAGGGGGATGAACACTGAAGCTTTCTTT	CASSFNRGMNTEAFF
TRBV14	TRBD2	TRBJ2-7	few	15	TGTGCCAGCAGCCAAGTAGCGGGCGGCTCCTACGAGCAGTACTTC	CASSQVAGGSYEQYF
TRBV5-4	.	TRBJ2-3	.	15	TGTGCCAGCAGCTTATGGACAGAGATCACAGATACGCAGTATTTT	CASSLWTEITDTQYF
TRBV6-1	.	TRBJ1-4	.	16	TGTGCCAGCAGTGAAGTCTCGGGCAGGGGTTGGGAAAAACTGTTTTTT	CASSEVSGRGWEKLFF
TRBV29-1	.	TRBJ2-1	.	15	TGCAGCGTTTTCGCCCGGTCTACCCGTACATATGAGCAGTTCTTC	CSVFARSTRTYEQFF
TRBV19	.	TRBJ2-3	.	15	TGTGCCAGTAGACCGACAGGAATCCTGACAGATACGCAGTATTTT	CASRPTGILTDTQYF
TRBV15	.	TRBJ1-4	.	16	TGTGCCACCAGCAGAGATCGGGGCAGGCCGGGTGAAAAACTGTTTTTT	CATSRDRGRPGEKLFF
TRBV6-5	TRBD1	TRBJ1-6	.	16	TGTGCCAGCAGTTACTCGACTGGGACAGAAAATTCACCCCTCCACTTT	CASSYSTGTENSPLHF
TRBV15	TRBD1	TRBJ2-3	.	15	TGTGCCACCAGCAGAGAGTCAGGGGGCTCGGATACGCAGTATTTT	CATSRESGGSDTQYF
TRBV5-4	.	TRBJ1-2	.	13	TGTGCCAGCAGCCCGATAGCTAACTATGGCTACACCTTC	CASSPIANYGYTF
TRBV18	.	TRBJ1-2	.	13	TGTGCCAGCTCACCTGCGGGGAACTATGGCTACACCTTC	CASSPAGNYGYTF
TRBV9	TRBD1	TRBJ2-7	.	15	TGTGCCAGCAGCGTAACGGACAGGGAATCCTACGAGCAGTACTTC	CASSVTDRESYEQYF
TRBV6-5	.	TRBJ1-5	.	15	TGTGCCAGCAGTTCAGGCCTAAATAGCAATCAGCCCCAGCATTTT	CASSSGLNSNQPQHF
TRBV7-8	TRBD1	TRBJ1-1	.	14	TGTGCCAGCAGCTTTGACAGGGCGAACACTGAAGCTTTCTTT	CASSFDRANTEAFF
TRBV6-1	.	TRBJ1-2	.	15	TGTGCCAGCAGTGAATTGGGAGGGACTGCCTATGGCTACACCTTC	CASSELGGTAYGYTF
TRBV11-2	.	TRBJ1-6	.	13	TGTGCCAGCAGCCCGACAGTGGATTCACCCCTCCACTTT	CASSPTVDSPLHF
TRBV5-1	.	TRBJ2-1	.	15	TGCGCCAGCACCATGACAGGGAGGGGGAACAATGAGCAGTTCTTC	CASTMTGRGNNEQFF
TRBV27	TRBD1	TRBJ2-7	.	18	TGTGCCAGCAGTTTAAGAGCGGGACAGGGGTTATATGCCTACGAGCAGTACTTC	CASSLRAGQGLYAYEQYF
TRBV15	TRBD1	TRBJ2-1	.	15	TGTGCCACCAGCGTTTGGACAGGGGGTTTCGATGAGCAGTTCTTC	CATSVWTGGFDEQFF
TRBV27	TRBD1	TRBJ1-2	.	13	TGTGCCAGCAGTCTGACAGGGTCTAACGGCTACACCTTC	CASSLTGSNGYTF
TRBV6-5	TRBD1	TRBJ1-1	.	15	TGTGCCAGCAACCCGACAGGGTCTAGGGACACTGAAGCTTTCTTT	CASNPTGSRDTEAFF
TRBV5-5	.	TRBJ1-3	.	15	TGTGCCAGCAGTCGGGACAAGGAAGGAAGAAACACCATATATTTT	CASSRDKEGRNTIYF
TRBV11-3	.	TRBJ2-4	.	13	TGTGCCAGCAGCTTCGCCGGAGCGCCCATTCAGTACTTC	CASSFAGAPIQYF
TRBV27	TRBD2	TRBJ2-7	.	15	TGTGCCAGCAGTCCACTAGCGGGGGGGAGTTACGAGCAGTACTTC	CASSPLAGGSYEQYF
TRBV6-6	.	TRBJ1-3	.	14	TGTGCCAGCAGTTACCGGGACACTGGAAACACCATATATTTT	CASSYRDTGNTIYF
TRBV4-3	.	TRBJ2-4	.	16	TGCGCCAGCAGCACACACCCAGGGTCAGCCAAAAACATTCAGTACTTC	CASSTHPGSAKNIQYF
TRBV6-5	.	TRBJ1-3	once	15	TGTGCCAGCAGGAAGACAGGATCGTCTGGAAACACCATATATTTT	CASRKTGSSGNTIYF
TRBV4-1	.	TRBJ2-7	.	15	TGCGCCAGCAGCCAAGGGGGGGCGGCGCCCTACGAGCAGTACTTC	CASSQGGAAPYEQYF
TRBV19	.	TRBJ2-3	.	15	TGTGCCAGCGCAGAAGAAGGAAGGAGCACAGATACGCAGTATTTT	CASAEEGRSTDTQYF
TRBV6-6	.	TRBJ1-5	once	16	TGTGCCAGCAGTAGATTGGACGGCTATAGCAATCAGCCCCAGCATTTT	CASSRLDGYSNQPQHF
TRBV6-5	.	TRBJ2-1	.	16	TGTGCCAGCAGTTACTCCGGGGGAATATATTACAATGAGCAGTTCTTC	CASSYSGGIYYNEQFF
TRBV11-3	TRBD1	TRBJ1-1	.	14	TGTGCCAGCAGCCTACGACAGGGAGGCACTGAAGCTTTCTTT	CASSLRQGGTEAFF
TRBV18	.	TRBJ2-3	.	13	TGTGCCAGCTCACCACCGGGTTTCGATACGCAGTATTTT	CASSPPGFDTQYF
TRBV9	.	TRBJ2-2	.	15	TGTGCCAGCAGCGTAGGTCAGGAGCCCAGAGGGGAGCTGTTTTTT	CASSVGQEPRGELFF
TRBV6-5	TRBD1	TRBJ1-1	.	15	TGTGCCAGCAGTCACGGACAGGGGGGGAACACTGAAGCTTTCTTT	CASSHGQGGNTEAFF
TRBV6-1	.	TRBJ2-5	.	14	TGTGCCAGCAGTGAAGCCTGGGGACAAGAGACCCAGTACTTC	CASSEAWGQETQYF
TRBV7-8	.	TRBJ1-1	.	16	TGTGCCAGCAGCTTAGGGGTAAGGGGCCTGAACACTGAAGCTTTCTTT	CASSLGVRGLNTEAFF
TRBV11-3	TRBD1	TRBJ2-7	.	15	TGTGCCAGCAGCTTAGATGGGGACAGAACCTACGAGCAGTACTTC	CASSLDGDRTYEQYF
TRBV4-1	.	TRBJ2-7	.	12	TGCGCCAGCAGCCAGGAAACGACCAAGCAGTACTTC	CASSQETTKQYF
TRBV7-2	.	TRBJ2-7	.	14	TGTGCCAGCAGCTTAGGCCTCTACTTTGATGAGCAGTACTTC	CASSLGLYFDEQYF
TRBV5-4	TRBD2	TRBJ2-7	.	16	TGTGCCAGCAGCGTCCTTAGCGGGGGGACCTCCTACGAGCAGTACTTC	CASSVLSGGTSYEQYF
TRBV11-3	.	TRBJ2-7	few	16	TGTGCCAGCAGCCCGCAAGGTAGCTACCCCCCGGACGAGCAGTACTTC	CASSPQGSYPPDEQYF
TRBV19	.	TRBJ1-3	.	15	TGTGCCAGCATCAGGGTCCTGGGGTCTGGAAACACCATATATTTT	CASIRVLGSGNTIYF